Following are 26 T cell receptor beta chains from one sample sequenced in a study of T cell responses to AZD1222 COVID-19 vaccine (TCRdb year 2021). Reading the label with the study, this specimen's time point is: baseline before first vaccination. Receptor libraries were prepared by the immunoSEQ multiplex PCR assay. TCRdb's version of the immuneACCESS table is confined to in-frame rearrangements and falls short of the full clone set. An unresolved V gene accounts for under half of the shortfall where checked; the remainder is of unknown origin. In this sample the table shows about 150,000 clones, roughly 91% of which occur a single time. In total, the top ten clones hold about 1.9% of the sample. The sample consisted of peripheral blood, taken on day 0 of AZD1222 vaccination. The receptors come from an adult in good health.

V usage is TRBV5-1 and J usage is TRBJ2-1; no firm D call. V lost 0 bases and J 5 bases, leaving 9 bases between the germline ends. This CDR3 has 14 residues. Germline CDR1 is SGHRS and CDR2 is YFSETQ. Here the CDR3 DNA reads TGCGCCAGCAGCTTGGTCTCCTATAACAATGAGCAGTTCTTC. Its translation: CASSLVSYNNEQFF.

The chain uses TRBV18 and TRBJ1-5, with D possibly matching TRBD1 (6 bases). This CDR3 region has 13 residues. V lost 3 bases and J lost 4, with 7 bases in between. Looked up from germline, CDR1 is KGHSH and CDR2 is LQKENI. CDR3 sequence reads: CASSPGANQPQHF. As DNA, the CDR3 is TGTGCCAGCTCACCGGGGGCAAATCAGCCCCAGCATTTT.

V gene TRBV12-3 or TRBV12-4 combines with J gene TRBJ2-7; D unresolved. This CDR3 has 12 residues. The V gene lost 5 bases and the J gene lost 5 bases, with 10 bases spanning the gap. CDR3 region: CASSPLWDEQYF. The CDR3 region has the DNA TGTGCCAGCAGTCCCCTTTGGGACGAGCAGTACTTC.

This rearrangement joins TRBV11-2 to TRBJ1-2; possibly TRBD1 for D (6 bases). Germline V gene data show CDR1 as SGHAT and CDR2 as FQNNGV. The CDR3 covers 14 residues. Trimming took 3 bases from V and 6 from J, leaving 14 bases between them. For the CDR3, the DNA is TGTGCCAGCAGCTTGGTACAGGGAGGGGATGGCTACACCTTC. Protein: CASSLVQGGDGYTF.

This rearrangement joins TRBV12-3 or TRBV12-4 to TRBJ1-1; D is uncertain. This CDR3 is 12 amino acids long. With 3 bases removed from V and 4 bases from J, the gap between germline ends came to 6 bases. CDR3 bases: TGTGCCAGCAGTTTCTCGGGCACTGAAGCTTTCTTT. Translation gives CASSFSGTEAFF.

The chain recombines TRBV3-1 (or the pseudogene TRBV3-2) with TRBJ1-2; the D is unclear. Trimming pared 2 bases from V and 4 bases from J, leaving 11 bases between. From germline, CDR1 is LGHDT and CDR2 YNNKEL (reference sequence). This CDR3 comprises 14 residues. This CDR3 reads CASSQWQDLYGYTF. DNA of the CDR3: TGTGCCAGCAGCCAATGGCAGGACCTCTATGGCTACACCTTC.

This clone was recorded once. The chain recombines TRBV4-1 with TRBJ1-1, with D hard to call. V was shortened by 0 bases and J by 6 bases, with 17 bases between the two germline ends. Germline CDR1 is MGHRA and CDR2 is YSYEKL. This CDR3 has 16 amino acids. This chain's CDR3 is CASSQEIGPNRAEAFF. The CDR3 nucleotides read TGCGCCAGCAGCCAAGAGATAGGACCCAACCGGGCTGAAGCTTTCTTT.

The chain joins TRBV3-1 (or the pseudogene TRBV3-2) to TRBJ1-2; D is unresolved. Per germline, CDR1 LGHDT and CDR2 YNNKEL (reference sequence). The CDR3 sequence is 16 residues long. V dropped 3 bases and J dropped 0 bases, with 14 bases sitting between them. The CDR3 loop reads CASSHPASRANYGYTF. CDR3 DNA sequence: TGTGCCAGCAGCCACCCCGCCTCGCGGGCTAACTATGGCTACACCTTC.

The J gene is TRBJ2-7, the V gene TRBV7-2, with TRBD2 matching 15 bases. CDR1 and CDR2 from the germline V gene are SGHTA and FQGNSA. Trimming took 6 bases from V and 2 from J; bases not matched to a gene: 2. This CDR3 has 15 residues. The CDR3 sequence is CASRWTSGGAYEQYF. CDR3 in DNA: TGTGCCAGCAGATGGACTAGCGGGGGGGCCTACGAGCAGTACTTC.

J is TRBJ2-1 and V is TRBV9; no reliable D call. CDR3 length: 14 residues. V was clipped by 0 bases and J by 4 bases, with 8 bases between them. CDR1 and CDR2 from the germline V gene are SGDLS and YYNGEE. The CDR3 bases are TGTGCCAGCAGCGTAGATGGGATTTACAATGAGCAGTTCTTC. Encoded protein: CASSVDGIYNEQFF. Using reference TRBV9 and TRBJ2-1 for the parts outside the CDR3, the full variable domain is DSGVTQTPKHLITATGQRVTLRCSPRSGDLSVYWYQQSLDQGLQFLIQYYNGEERAKGNILERFSAQQFPDLHSELNLSSLELGDSALYFCASSVDGIYNEQFFGPGTRLTVL.

The rearrangement uses TRBV5-1 and TRBJ2-7; 12 bases fit TRBD2. V was pared by 0 bases and J by 3 bases, with 4 bases of the junction left unmatched. The CDR3 is 16 amino acids. The germline CDR1 and CDR2 sequences are SGHRS and YFSETQ. CDR3: CASSLGTSGDNYEQYF. The CDR3 DNA is TGCGCCAGCAGCTTGGGGACTAGCGGGGACAACTACGAGCAGTACTTC.

The chain uses TRBV18 and TRBJ1-2, with 8 nucleotides matching TRBD1. CDR1 is KGHSH and CDR2 is LQKENI in the germline V gene. The trim removed 6 bases at V and 2 bases at J, leaving 8 bases unmatched. This CDR3 is built from 15 residues. The CDR3 nucleotides read TGTGCCAGCTCCCAACAGGGGGGCGACAACTATGGCTACACCTTC. The encoded protein is CASSQQGGDNYGYTF.

This chain joins TRBV5-5 and TRBJ1-1; 9 bases are a match to TRBD1. Trimming removed 2 bases from V and 14 bases from J; junction bases left unmatched: 13. The CDR3 totals 14 residues. Looked up from germline, CDR1 is SGHKS and CDR2 is YYEKEE (reference sequence). CDR3 coding DNA: TGTGCCAGCAGCTTTCCGGGACAGGGTCTTCGTTCATTCTTT. It translates to CASSFPGQGLRSFF.

J is TRBJ2-5 and V is TRBV27; 9 positions match TRBD1. V trimming: 6 bases; J trimming: 3 bases; junction bases outside the gene matches: 8. The germline V gene has CDR1 MNHEY and CDR2 SMNVEV (reference sequence). This CDR3 region has 15 residues. CDR3 DNA: TGTGCCAGCAGCGTACAGGGGGCGTCGGAAGAGACCCAGTACTTC. It specifies CASSVQGASEETQYF.

This chain uses TRBV29-1 with TRBJ2-7; no clear D gene. The CDR3 covers 13 residues. V shed 3 bases and J shed 2 bases, with 11 bases lying between them. CDR1 and CDR2 from the germline V gene are SQVTM and ANQGSEA. In nucleotides, the CDR3 is TGCAGCGTTGAGGATGGCAGAGCCTACGAGCAGTACTTC. Translation gives CSVEDGRAYEQYF.

The genes are TRBV2 and TRBJ2-7, with 12 bases identical to TRBD2. Germline trimming cut 7 bases from V and 6 bases from J; bases unmatched to any gene: 10. Germline-derived CDR1 and CDR2 are SNHLY and FYNNEI. This CDR3 spans 15 amino acids. CDR3 DNA sequence: TGTGCCAGCATCCGGACTAGCGGGGCGTCCGGCGAGCAGTACTTC. Its protein is CASIRTSGASGEQYF.

The chain has TRBV6-1 and TRBJ2-5, with 8 bases that match TRBD2. Per the germline V gene, CDR1 is MNHNS and CDR2 is SASEGT. This CDR3 comprises 15 residues. Trimming at V came to 3 bases and at J to 4 bases, leaving 7 bases not matched to a gene. The CDR3: CASSDARLAGETQYF. CDR3 nucleotide sequence: TGTGCCAGCAGTGACGCCCGGCTAGCGGGAGAGACCCAGTACTTC.

The rearrangement links TRBV29-1 to TRBJ2-1, with D unclear. Looked up from germline, CDR1 is SQVTM and CDR2 is ANQGSEA. V dropped 4 bases and J dropped 3 bases, with 7 bases sitting between them. The CDR3 is 12 residues long. The CDR3 DNA sequence: TGCAGCGTTGTGTACAGCTACAATGAGCAGTTCTTC. Its translation is CSVVYSYNEQFF.

The gene calls are TRBV18 and TRBJ1-2, with 8 bases matching TRBD1. After removal of 3 bases from V and 5 bases from J, the junction contained 8 bases not matched to a gene. Germline loops: CDR1 KGHSH, CDR2 LQKENI. This CDR3 region has 15 residues. The CDR3 spells CASSPEGDRGYGYTF. The DNA of the CDR3 is TGTGCCAGCTCACCGGAAGGCGACAGGGGTTATGGCTACACCTTC.

The genes are TRBV13 and TRBJ2-1, with unresolved D. The CDR3 has 14 amino acids. The V end lost 1 base, the J end lost 4 bases, and 8 bases lay between the germline ends. Per the germline V gene, CDR1 is PRHDT and CDR2 is FYEKMQ (reference sequence). The CDR3 coding sequence is TGTGCCAGCAGCTTAGAGGACCTTTACAATGAGCAGTTCTTC. Its translation: CASSLEDLYNEQFF.

The chain recombines TRBV7-6 with TRBJ1-3; D ambiguous. Germline V lookup: CDR1 SGHVS, CDR2 FNYEAQ. Trimming pared 5 bases from V and 0 bases from J, leaving 11 bases between. The CDR3 has 15 residues. The CDR3 DNA follows: TGTGCCAGCAGCGATCAGCCTCACTCTGGAAACACCATATATTTT. The encoded protein is CASSDQPHSGNTIYF. The full variable domain, in which reference TRBV7-6 and TRBJ1-3 provide the parts outside the CDR3, is GAGVSQSPRYKVTKRGQDVALRCDPISGHVSLYWYRQALGQGPEFLTYFNYEAQQDKSGLPNDRFSAERPEGSISTLTIQRTEQRDSAMYRCASSDQPHSGNTIYFGEGSWLTVV.

This chain uses TRBV7-8 with TRBJ1-3; D is unclear. CDR3 length equals 12 residues. V lost 0 bases and J 4 bases, leaving 1 base between the germline ends. The germline CDR1 and CDR2 sequences are SGHVS and FQNEAQ. CDR3 in amino acids: CASSLAGNTIYF. CDR3 coding DNA: TGTGCCAGCAGCTTAGCCGGAAACACCATATATTTT.

This chain connects TRBV6-5 to TRBJ1-4, with D maybe TRBD1 (5 bases). The germline V and J ends were trimmed by 7 bases and 0 bases, with 9 bases remaining between them. Germline CDR1 MNHEY, CDR2 SVGAGI. CDR3 length: 14 amino acids. The CDR3 DNA sequence: TGTGCCAGCAAGGGGAGGGCAACTAATGAAAAACTGTTTTTT. This codes for CASKGRATNEKLFF.

The chain uses TRBV11-2 and TRBJ1-2; no clear D. CDR1 is SGHAT and CDR2 is FQNNGV in the germline V gene. The CDR3 has 16 amino acids. Deletions cut 5 bases from V and 4 bases from J, with 20 bases between. The CDR3 nucleotides read TGTGCCAGCAGCCAGGTGCAAGGAAAGCTGGGCTATGGCTACACCTTC. This codes for CASSQVQGKLGYGYTF. The whole variable domain, filled in from reference TRBV11-2 and TRBJ1-2, reads EAGVAQSPRYKIIEKRQSVAFWCNPISGHATLYWYQQILGQGPKLLIQFQNNGVVDDSQLPKDRFSAERLKGVDSTLKIQPAKLEDSAVYLCASSQVQGKLGYGYTFGSGTRLTVV.

J is TRBJ2-7 and V is TRBV5-1; D is perhaps TRBD2 (5 bases). Germline V gene lookup returns CDR1 SGHRS and CDR2 YFSETQ. CDR3 length equals 13 residues. V lost 4 bases to trimming and J lost 2 bases, with 10 bases between them. This chain's CDR3 is CASSREFTYEQYF. The CDR3 region has the DNA TGCGCCAGCAGCCGGGAATTCACCTACGAGCAGTACTTC.

The J gene is TRBJ2-5, the V gene TRBV7-6, with 9 positions matching TRBD1. Trimming removed 5 bases from V and 5 bases from J; junction bases left unmatched: 9. Germline V gives CDR1 SGHVS, CDR2 FNYEAQ. The CDR3 totals 15 residues. The CDR3 reads CASSRRGDRVETQYF. CDR3 coding DNA: TGTGCCAGCAGCCGGAGAGGGGACAGGGTTGAGACCCAGTACTTC.